This entry describes one TCR beta chain. Its target antigen remains unknown. No much larger clone exists at a distance of one base, and base qualities are not known. At the DNA level, this CDR3 is encoded by other sequences in the same sample as well. The germline V gene provides CDR1 LGHNT and CDR2 FRNRAP. The CDR3 spans 13 residues, from the cysteine through the phenylalanine. CDR3 DNA is the only sequence kept; it has 39 bases, read in frame from the first base. Trimming removed 1 base from V and 4 bases from J, leaving 5 bases between the germline ends. For the CD8 naive samples, CD45RO-negative cells were positively selected for CCR7, yielding a CD45RA+CCR7+ population from which TemRA cells were excluded. Donors were healthy HIV-negative adults with no recently reported acute infections or vaccinations. Only Caucasian adults living in Nashville, Tennessee, USA were represented among the donors. Blood was collected by leukapheresis, and PBMCs were isolated by Ficoll-Histopaque density gradient centrifugation and then cryopreserved in liquid nitrogen vapor phase. Analytical flow cytometry was used to check the purity and quantity of every magnetically sorted T cell population. Genomic DNA was isolated from each sorted fraction and quantified by UV absorbance on a Nanodrop 2000c.

This specimen comes from a study of shared clonotypes between healthy human individuals (dated by TCRdb to the early 2020s). Regarding the complete study: A couple of women and a few men aged 18 to 49 years were included in the cohort. Leukapheresis yielded between about 0.8 and 8.9 billion PBMCs per donor. To increase sequencing depth and limit assay-specific biases, different laboratories used diverse techniques to prepare libraries and sequence TCR repertoires. The study deeply sequenced blood TCR repertoires of about 5 healthy adults to estimate repertoire size and the extent of clonotype sharing between individuals. For each donor, CD4 naive and CD4 memory were each run on three plates, CD8 naive on two plates, and CD8 memory on one plate.

Using the deep immunoSEQ assay, TCR CDR3 regions were amplified from genomic DNA by multiplex PCR. Genomic DNA extracted from each cell subset was distributed evenly over all wells of several immunoSEQ 96-well plates, and each plate served as one replicate. Each replicate PCR for sorted subsets received roughly 0.2 ug genomic DNA, equal to 30,000 or so T cell genomes. Purified libraries were quantified with a Qubit 3.0 fluorometer, sized on a Bioanalyzer 2100, and re-quantified with the KAPA Library Quantification kit. Every immunoSEQ 96-well plate was sequenced on a separate single-read 150-cycle Illumina NextSeq 550 flow cell. The source study handled its data this way. Because only junctional sequences without quality scores were contained in the immunoSEQ output, filtering matching that applied to full-length reads could not be performed. Sequences were annotated with PyIR, a Python wrapper for IgBLAST v1.9, and V/J genes and CDR3 were assigned using IMGT germline references. Reads were filtered out if the reads had weak V/J assignments (E-value above 1e-6), no CDR3, stop codons, out-of-frame junctions, or ambiguous translated residues. A V3J clonotype was defined by an identical inferred V gene, J gene, and CDR3 amino acid sequence. Percentage overlap between repertoires was calculated by dividing the number of shared unique clonotypes by the size of the smaller repertoire. Repertoire richness was assessed with RTK rarefaction, the Chao1 estimator, and Recon v2.1 estimates of unobserved clonotypes. OLGA was used to compute generation probabilities for all TCRbeta clonotypes that the gDNA method yielded from a handful of donors. TCRdb limited this immuneACCESS table to in-frame rearrangements with V and J called. A share of clones is missing; checked studies link under half to unresolved V genes, and the rest is unexplained. That table gives V, J and clone size, and the DNA gave D and trimming. Within this sample are about 750,000 clones, with 92% of them counted one time only. The ten biggest clones cover nearly 25% of the sample.

What the authors observed across the whole study: Compared with non-shared clonotypes, the clonotypes found in all four sorted-subset donors had higher generation probabilities. About 5% of naive CD4, 3.5% of naive CD8, roughly 2.5% of memory CD4, and around 0.42% of memory CD8 clonotypes were shared across several donors. The small number of donors limited the genetic and exposure-history diversity represented. Even with the large sequencing depth, rarefaction of the sorted-subset datasets indicated that sequencing was incomplete. Sampling was restricted to blood, and TCR repertoires in tissue are likely to differ from TCR repertoires in blood. Estimated clonotype richness was generally larger for naive than for memory subsets. Based on pairwise subsampling, the degree of clonotype sharing among donors was expected to be affected by sequencing depth.

The sequence was collected from a man between 25 and 39 years old in good health. Material: naive CD8+ T cells sorted from blood. The cell subset or site label, as the study defines it: CD45RA+CCR7+. The sequence links TRBV12-5 to TRBJ2-1; a tentative D match to TRBD1 spans 5 bases. Here the CDR3 is given as CASGLDRYNEQFF. Read as DNA, the sequence is TGTGCTAGTGGTTTGGACAGGTACAATGAGCAGTTCTTC.